These 14 T cell receptor beta chains share one sample of origin, sequenced in a study of T cell repertoires in aging, cancer and after chemotherapy. A mixed TRB-A/B primer pool amplified rearranged TRB by multiplex touch-down PCR. MiXCR, run by TCRdb on the multiplex PCR reads, gives a single entry per CDR3 protein. The sample holds around 3,800 distinct CDR3 sequences, over 25% seen once. Peripheral blood genomic DNA, not sorted cells or RNA, was the template. Material: blood. The receptors were gathered from a human donor in good health.

The sample holds a few counts of this clonotype. V gene TRBV6-2 or TRBV6-3 combines with J gene TRBJ2-7, with D unclear. The V and J ends lost 5 bases and 6 bases respectively, with 17 bases between them. The CDR3 extends over 14 amino acids. Germline V CDR1 and CDR2: MNHEY, SVGEGT. The CDR3: CASSPRGSESEQYF. CDR3 nucleotide sequence: TGTGCCAGCAGTCCCCGAGGCTCAGAGTCCGAGCAGTACTTC.

This clonotype was seen more than once but under ten times. The rearrangement uses TRBV6-5 and TRBJ2-5, with unresolved D. The germline V and J ends were trimmed by 0 bases and 7 bases, with 9 bases remaining between them. The CDR3 consists of 13 residues. Germline loops: CDR1 MNHEY, CDR2 SVGAGI. The CDR3 DNA is TGTGCCAGCAGTTACTCGACGACCGGGACCCAGTACTTC. Translated, it gives CASSYSTTGTQYF.

This clonotype was seen a handful of times. The chain couples TRBV5-1 to TRBJ1-4; 7 bases align to TRBD1. The V gene end was trimmed by 0 bases and the J gene end by 7 bases; junction bases not matched to a gene: 12. Germline V gene sequence: CDR1 SGHRS, CDR2 YFSETQ. This CDR3 region has 17 residues. The CDR3 protein is CASSLGVFGDSGEKLFF. CDR3 in DNA: TGCGCCAGCAGCTTGGGAGTTTTTGGGGACAGTGGTGAAAAACTGTTTTTT.

The rearrangement links TRBV6-1 to TRBJ1-1; D is unresolved. Germline V CDR1 and CDR2: MNHNS, SASEGT. The CDR3 contains 13 residues. The ends were cut back, 3 bases at V and 6 bases at J, with 11 bases in the middle. This CDR3 is CASSEPYRPEAFF. CDR3 nucleotides: TGTGCCAGCAGTGAGCCGTACCGTCCTGAAGCTTTCTTT.

This clonotype is judged large (0.1 to 1%). The chain couples TRBV27 to TRBJ2-6; 7 bases map to TRBD1. J was trimmed by 6 bases and V by 5 bases; bases with no gene match: 10. CDR3 length equals 16 residues. Germline-derived CDR1 and CDR2 are MNHEY and SMNVEV (reference sequence). The CDR3 DNA follows: TGTGCCAGCAGTACCTCCCAGGGGGACCAGGCCAACGTCCTGACTTTC. Translated, it gives CASSTSQGDQANVLTF.

The chain combines TRBV6-1 with TRBJ1-5; TRBD1 agrees at 9 bases. The CDR3 spans 13 residues. The ends lost 8 bases at V and 7 bases at J; junction bases unmatched: 6. Germline-derived CDR1 and CDR2 are MNHNS and SASEGT. CDR3: CASGQGQGQPQHF. The CDR3 nucleotides read TGTGCCAGCGGACAGGGACAGGGCCAGCCCCAGCATTTT.

This clonotype occurred a few times. V and J are TRBV19 and TRBJ2-7; D possibly uses TRBD1 or TRBD2 (5 bases each). CDR3 length equals 16 residues. The germline gives CDR1 LNHDA, CDR2 SQIVND (reference sequence). With 3 bases removed from V and 5 bases from J, the gap between germline ends came to 20 bases. This CDR3 reads CASSIGTDRQLNEQYF. In DNA, the CDR3 is TGTGCCAGTAGTATCGGGACCGATAGACAATTAAACGAGCAGTACTTC.

A few counts support this clonotype. The chain is built from TRBV5-6 and TRBJ2-4; possibly TRBD1 for D (6 bases). Trimming removed 3 bases from V and 1 base from J, with 17 bases in between. Per germline, CDR1 SGHDT and CDR2 YYEEEE. There are 17 residues in the CDR3. CDR3 nucleotide sequence: TGTGCCAGCAGCTCAACCGCTGGGGGCTTGGCCAAAAACATTCAGTACTTC. It specifies CASSSTAGGLAKNIQYF.

By proportion, this clonotype is medium-sized (0.01 to 0.1%). The V and J genes are TRBV13 and TRBJ1-6; 9 bases align to TRBD1. With 5 bases clipped from V and 10 bases from J, the junction kept 3 bases outside the gene matches. This CDR3 is built from 13 residues. From germline, CDR1 is PRHDT and CDR2 FYEKMQ (reference sequence). CDR3 residues: CASSQTGGSPLHF. As DNA, the CDR3 is TGTGCCAGCAGCCAAACAGGGGGCTCACCCCTCCACTTT.

The chain couples TRBV5-6 to TRBJ1-5, with D possibly being TRBD1 (5 bases). Germline V gene data show CDR1 as SGHDT and CDR2 as YYEEEE. Trimming removed 4 bases from V and 3 bases from J, with 11 bases in between. The CDR3 is 14 amino acids. As DNA, the CDR3 is TGTGCCAGCAGCCAAGATGGACACAATCAGCCCCAGCATTTT. Translated: CASSQDGHNQPQHF.

This clonotype counts as medium-sized. The chain uses TRBV13 and TRBJ2-7; the match to TRBD1 covers 8 bases. The J segment lost 7 bases and the V segment lost 5 bases, leaving 10 bases of the junction unmatched. This CDR3 spans 14 amino acids. The germline V gene encodes CDR1 PRHDT and CDR2 FYEKMQ (reference sequence). The CDR3 DNA reads TGTGCCAGCAGCCCCGGACAGGGCATGGGGGAGCAGTACTTC. Protein sequence: CASSPGQGMGEQYF.

V and J are TRBV5-4 and TRBJ2-7; no definite D call. Germline CDR1 reads SGHNT; CDR2 reads YYREEE (reference sequence). This CDR3 region has 11 residues. Trimming pared 4 bases from V and 6 bases from J, leaving 8 bases between. The CDR3 here is CASSTSGEQYF. CDR3 sequence (DNA): TGTGCCAGCAGCACCTCGGGCGAGCAGTACTTC.

This clonotype was seen a few times. The chain uses TRBV5-5 and TRBJ1-6; no firm D call. The germline V gene has CDR1 SGHKS and CDR2 YYEKEE (reference sequence). The CDR3 is 18 residues long. Trimming cost V 4 bases and J 7 bases, with 24 bases left between them. The CDR3 sequence is CASSPNVFAWGTNSPLHF. Here the CDR3 DNA reads TGTGCCAGCAGCCCCAACGTCTTTGCCTGGGGTACAAATTCACCCCTCCACTTT.

This clonotype rates as medium-sized. The V call is TRBV6-5, the J call TRBJ1-6, with no clear D. The V end lost 6 bases, the J end lost 14 bases, and 17 bases lay between the germline ends. In germline, CDR1 is MNHEY, CDR2 SVGAGI. The CDR3 runs 13 residues. The CDR3 coding sequence is TGTGCCAGCAGACTACAAGCCCCTGCTTCCCTCCACTTT. Its protein product is CASRLQAPASLHF.